Presented here are 2 T cell receptor beta chains from one specimen sequenced in a study of cytomegalovirus exposure and HLA in healthy donors (dated by TCRdb to 2015 to 2018). Library creation used the immunoSEQ multiplex PCR assay. A mixture of 60 forward primers for TCR Vbeta segments and 13 reverse primers for TCR Jbeta segments was used in the multiplex PCR. Not all clones reach the TCRdb copy of this immuneACCESS table, which keeps in-frame sequences only. Checked studies attribute under half of the gap to unresolved V genes and leave the rest unexplained. The sample yields about 140,000 clones; 76% were counted once. The ten largest make up under 4.5% of the sample. Sample: PBMCs. The receptor set was obtained from a man aged 18 to 30 in good health and CMV-seronegative.

This clone was seen a single time. This chain uses TRBV18 with TRBJ2-2; no reliable D call. The germline gives CDR1 KGHSH, CDR2 LQKENI. The ends were cut back, 2 bases at V and 1 base at J, with 14 bases in the middle. This CDR3 contains 17 residues. The CDR3 bases are TGTGCCAGCTCACCATTGCCCCCGACTCGGAACACCGGGGAGCTGTTTTTT. It encodes CASSPLPPTRNTGELFF.

This clone has only one observation. J is TRBJ1-5 and V is TRBV28; D possibly corresponds to TRBD1 (6 bases). Germline CDR1 and CDR2: MDHEN and SYDVKM. The CDR3 sequence is 11 residues long. The V and J ends lost 10 bases and 4 bases respectively, with 8 bases between them. The CDR3 DNA reads as TGTGCCACCCAGGGGAATCAGCCCCAGCATTTT. Protein sequence: CATQGNQPQHF. The entire variable domain, with the rest obtained from reference TRBV28 and TRBJ1-5, is as follows: DVKVTQSSRYLVKRTGEKVFLECVQDMDHENMFWYRQDPGLGLRLIYFSYDVKMKEKGDIPEGYSVSREKKERFSLILESASTNQTSMYLCATQGNQPQHFGDGTRLSIL.